This TCR beta chain was captured by sequencing in a study of blood T cell repertoires in COVID-19. On the study more broadly: PBMCs, B-cell-depleted T cells, or T cells provided the cDNA or gDNA that made up the material.

The CDR3 covers 12 residues. J was trimmed by 6 bases and V by 6 bases; bases with no gene match: 4. CDR1 is SNHLY, CDR2 FYNNEI, per germline. Profiled with immunoSEQ multiplex PCR; TCRdb holds only in-frame clones, not every one. This table holds 110,000 to 150,000 clones, approximately 80% found once. The clonotype was recovered from a human donor in a cohort sampled during active COVID-19. The sample consisted of peripheral blood. The gene calls are TRBV2 and TRBJ2-7, with 8 bases fitting TRBD1. CDR3 in amino acids: CASRSQGVEQYF. The DNA for the CDR3 is TGTGCCAGCAGGTCACAGGGGGTCGAGCAGTACTTC.